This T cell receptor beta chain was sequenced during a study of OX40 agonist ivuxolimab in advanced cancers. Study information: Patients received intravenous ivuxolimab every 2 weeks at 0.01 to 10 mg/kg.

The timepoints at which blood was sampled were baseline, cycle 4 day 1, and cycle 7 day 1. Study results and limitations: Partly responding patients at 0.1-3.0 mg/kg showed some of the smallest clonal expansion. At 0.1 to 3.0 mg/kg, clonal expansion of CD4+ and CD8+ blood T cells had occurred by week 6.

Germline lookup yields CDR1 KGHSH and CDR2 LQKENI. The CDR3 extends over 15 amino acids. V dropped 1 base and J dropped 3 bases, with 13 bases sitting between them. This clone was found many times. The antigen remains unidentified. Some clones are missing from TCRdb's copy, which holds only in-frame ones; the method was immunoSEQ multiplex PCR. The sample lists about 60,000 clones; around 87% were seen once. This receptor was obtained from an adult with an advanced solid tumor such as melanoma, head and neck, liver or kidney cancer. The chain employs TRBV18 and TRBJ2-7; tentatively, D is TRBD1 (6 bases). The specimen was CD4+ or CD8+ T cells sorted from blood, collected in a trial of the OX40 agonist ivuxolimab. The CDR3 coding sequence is TGTGCCAGCTCACCACTCCGGGACACTCTCTACGAGCAGTACTTC. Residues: CASSPLRDTLYEQYF.